This TCR beta chain was sequenced in a study of cytomegalovirus exposure and HLA in healthy donors. Study conclusions and caveats: The authors considered a cluster of highly shared sequence variants likely to be a sequencing artifact. Later work found that TCR association rates differed between HLA loci; DRB1 had the most and HLA-C the fewest.

A few counts support this clone. Its antigen remains unknown. Both 60 Vbeta primers and 13 Jbeta primers went into the PCR. Sequencing was performed with immunoSEQ multiplex PCR; in TCRdb, only in-frame clones are kept and a portion is missing. The sample records 120,000 or so clones, around three quarters being singletons. This receptor was obtained from a human donor in good health. Sequencing input: PBMCs.

CDR3 nucleotides: TGTGCCAGCAGGCTACAGGGGGCTGGGGCCAACGTCCTGACTTTC. It encodes CASRLQGAGANVLTF. V and J are TRBV5-6 and TRBJ2-6, with 8 bases lining up with TRBD1. Germline trimming cut 5 bases from V and 2 bases from J; bases unmatched to any gene: 3. This CDR3 spans 15 amino acids. Germline CDR1 SGHDT, CDR2 YYEEEE.